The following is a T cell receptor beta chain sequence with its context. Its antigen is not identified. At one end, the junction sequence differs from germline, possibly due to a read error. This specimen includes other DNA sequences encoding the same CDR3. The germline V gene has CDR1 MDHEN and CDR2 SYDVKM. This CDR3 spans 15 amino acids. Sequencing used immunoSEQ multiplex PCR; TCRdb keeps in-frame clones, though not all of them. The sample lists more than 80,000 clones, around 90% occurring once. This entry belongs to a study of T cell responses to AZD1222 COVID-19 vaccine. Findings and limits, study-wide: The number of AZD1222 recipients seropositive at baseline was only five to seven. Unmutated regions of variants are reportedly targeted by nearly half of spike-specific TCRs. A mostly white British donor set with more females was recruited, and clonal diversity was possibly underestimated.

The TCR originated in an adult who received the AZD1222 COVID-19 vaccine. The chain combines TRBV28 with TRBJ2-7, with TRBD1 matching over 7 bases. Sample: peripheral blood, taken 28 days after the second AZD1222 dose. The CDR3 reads CASSSISRQGSEQYF. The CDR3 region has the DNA TGTGCCAGCAGTTCTATCTCGAGACAGGGAAGCGAGCAATACTTC.